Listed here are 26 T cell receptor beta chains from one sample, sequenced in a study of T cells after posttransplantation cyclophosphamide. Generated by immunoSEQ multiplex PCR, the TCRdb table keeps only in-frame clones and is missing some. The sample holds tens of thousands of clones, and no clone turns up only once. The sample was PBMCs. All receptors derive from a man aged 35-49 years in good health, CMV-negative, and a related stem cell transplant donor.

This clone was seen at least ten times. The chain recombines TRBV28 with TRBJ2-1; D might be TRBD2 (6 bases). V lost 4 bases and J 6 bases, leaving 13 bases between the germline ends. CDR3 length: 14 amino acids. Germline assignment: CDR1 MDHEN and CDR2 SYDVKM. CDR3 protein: CASSSPLGGNEQFF. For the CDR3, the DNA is TGTGCCAGCAGTTCCCCTCTCGGGGGCAATGAGCAGTTCTTC.

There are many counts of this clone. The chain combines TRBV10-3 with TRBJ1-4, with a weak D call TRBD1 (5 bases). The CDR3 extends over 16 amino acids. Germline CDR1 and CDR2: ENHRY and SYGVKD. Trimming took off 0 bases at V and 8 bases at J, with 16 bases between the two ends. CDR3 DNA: TGTGCCATCAGTGAGTCGATCGGGGACTACGGGGAAAAACTGTTTTTT. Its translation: CAISESIGDYGEKLFF.

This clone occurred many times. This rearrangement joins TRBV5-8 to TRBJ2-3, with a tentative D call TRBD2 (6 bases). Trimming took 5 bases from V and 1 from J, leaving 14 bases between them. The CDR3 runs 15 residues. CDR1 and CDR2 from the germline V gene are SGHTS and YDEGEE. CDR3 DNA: TGTGCCAGCAGGAGGAGGGCTAGCGGCACAGATACGCAGTATTTT. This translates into CASRRRASGTDTQYF.

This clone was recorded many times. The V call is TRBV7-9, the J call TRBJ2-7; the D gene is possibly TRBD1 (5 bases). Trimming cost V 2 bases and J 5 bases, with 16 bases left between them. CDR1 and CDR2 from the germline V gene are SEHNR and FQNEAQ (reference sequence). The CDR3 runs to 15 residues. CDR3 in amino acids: CASSLKWGPSDEQYF. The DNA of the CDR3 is TGTGCCAGCAGCTTAAAATGGGGCCCCTCAGACGAGCAGTACTTC. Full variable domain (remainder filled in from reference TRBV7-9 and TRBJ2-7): DTGVSQNPRHKITKRGQNVTFRCDPISEHNRLYWYRQTLGQGPEFLTYFQNEAQLEKSRLLSDRFSAERPKGSFSTLEIQRTEQGDSAMYLCASSLKWGPSDEQYFGPGTRLTVT.

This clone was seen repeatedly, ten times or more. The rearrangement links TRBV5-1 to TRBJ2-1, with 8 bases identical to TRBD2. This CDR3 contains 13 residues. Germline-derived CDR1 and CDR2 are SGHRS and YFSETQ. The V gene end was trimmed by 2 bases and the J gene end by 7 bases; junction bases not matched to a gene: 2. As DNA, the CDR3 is TGCGCCAGCAGCTTTGCTAGCGGGAATGAGCAGTTCTTC. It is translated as CASSFASGNEQFF. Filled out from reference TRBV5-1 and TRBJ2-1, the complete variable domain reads KAGVTQTPRYLIKTRGQQVTLSCSPISGHRSVSWYQQTPGQGLQFLFEYFSETQRNKGNFPGRFSGRQFSNSRSEMNVSTLELGDSALYLCASSFASGNEQFFGPGTRLTVL.

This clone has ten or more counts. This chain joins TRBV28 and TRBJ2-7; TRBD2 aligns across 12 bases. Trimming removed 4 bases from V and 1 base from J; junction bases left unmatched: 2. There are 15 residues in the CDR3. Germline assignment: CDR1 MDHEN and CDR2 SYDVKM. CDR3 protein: CASSSLAGGSYEQYF. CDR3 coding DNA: TGTGCCAGCAGTTCACTAGCGGGAGGATCCTACGAGCAGTACTTC.

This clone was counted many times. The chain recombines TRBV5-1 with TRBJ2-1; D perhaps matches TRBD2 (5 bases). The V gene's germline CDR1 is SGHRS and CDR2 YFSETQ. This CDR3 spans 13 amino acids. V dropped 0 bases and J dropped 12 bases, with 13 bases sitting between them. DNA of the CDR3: TGCGCCAGCAGCTTGGCCGATTCGGCGGGGCAGTTCTTC. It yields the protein CASSLADSAGQFF.

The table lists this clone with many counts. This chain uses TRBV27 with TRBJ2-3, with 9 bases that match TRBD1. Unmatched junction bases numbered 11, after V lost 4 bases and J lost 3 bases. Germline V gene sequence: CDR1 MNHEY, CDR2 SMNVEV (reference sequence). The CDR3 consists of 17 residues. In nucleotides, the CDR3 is TGTGCCAGCAGTTCGCATAAAAACAGGGGGCTGACAGATACGCAGTATTTT. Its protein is CASSSHKNRGLTDTQYF.

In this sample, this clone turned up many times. CDR3 coding DNA: TGTGCCAGTAGTATAGGAGGGCTTCTGGGGCCCCAGCATTTT. This sequence encodes CASSIGGLLGPQHF. This chain joins TRBV19 and TRBJ1-5; D remains unclear. The CDR3 extends over 14 amino acids. V gave up 1 base and J gave up 9 bases, with 13 bases separating them. The germline CDR1 and CDR2 sequences are LNHDA and SQIVND (reference sequence).

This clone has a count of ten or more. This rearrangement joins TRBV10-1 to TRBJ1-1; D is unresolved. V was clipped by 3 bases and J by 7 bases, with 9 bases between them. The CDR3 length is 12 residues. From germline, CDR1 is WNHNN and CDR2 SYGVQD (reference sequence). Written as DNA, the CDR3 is TGCGCCAGCAGTGACCCCGGGGTTGAAGCTTTCTTT. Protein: CASSDPGVEAFF.

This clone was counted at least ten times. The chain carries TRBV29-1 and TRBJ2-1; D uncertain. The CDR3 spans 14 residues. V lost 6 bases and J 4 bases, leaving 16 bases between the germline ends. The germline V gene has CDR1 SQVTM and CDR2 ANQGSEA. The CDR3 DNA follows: TGCAGCGTGCCCCGCGGCAACCCTTACAATGAGCAGTTCTTC. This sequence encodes CSVPRGNPYNEQFF.

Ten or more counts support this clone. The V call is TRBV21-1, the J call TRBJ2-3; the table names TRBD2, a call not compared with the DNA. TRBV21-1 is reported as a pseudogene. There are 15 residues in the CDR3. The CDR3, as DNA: TGTGCCAGCAGCCAGATAGCGGGAGAAACAGATACGCAGTATTTT. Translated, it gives CASSQIAGETDTQYF.

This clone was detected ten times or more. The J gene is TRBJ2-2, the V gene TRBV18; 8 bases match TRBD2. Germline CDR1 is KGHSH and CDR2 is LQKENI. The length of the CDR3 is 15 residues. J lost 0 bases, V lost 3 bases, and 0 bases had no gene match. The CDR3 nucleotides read TGTGCCAGCTCACCGGGACTAGCGAACACCGGGGAGCTGTTTTTT. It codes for CASSPGLANTGELFF.

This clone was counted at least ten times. CDR3 amino acids: CASTRDNLAGELFF. The CDR3 region has the DNA TGCGCCAGCACCCGGGACAATCTGGCCGGGGAGCTGTTTTTT. The rearrangement uses TRBV10-1 and TRBJ2-2; TRBD1 is a possible D gene (6 bases). The V gene's germline CDR1 is WNHNN and CDR2 SYGVQD (reference sequence). V lost 7 bases, J lost 6 bases, and 15 bases lay in between. The CDR3 consists of 14 residues.

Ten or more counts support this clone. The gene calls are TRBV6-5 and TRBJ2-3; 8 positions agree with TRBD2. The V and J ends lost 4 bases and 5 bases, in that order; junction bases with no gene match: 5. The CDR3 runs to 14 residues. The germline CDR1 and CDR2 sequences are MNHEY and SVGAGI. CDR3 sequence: CASSFGGGVDTQYF. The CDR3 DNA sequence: TGTGCCAGCAGTTTCGGGGGGGGAGTAGATACGCAGTATTTT.

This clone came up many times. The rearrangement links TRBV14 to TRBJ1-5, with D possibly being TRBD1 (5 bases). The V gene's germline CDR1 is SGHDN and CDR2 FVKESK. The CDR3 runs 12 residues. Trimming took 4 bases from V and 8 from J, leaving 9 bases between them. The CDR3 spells CASSRGGEPQHF. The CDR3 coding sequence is TGTGCCAGCAGCCGGGGGGGGGAGCCCCAGCATTTT.

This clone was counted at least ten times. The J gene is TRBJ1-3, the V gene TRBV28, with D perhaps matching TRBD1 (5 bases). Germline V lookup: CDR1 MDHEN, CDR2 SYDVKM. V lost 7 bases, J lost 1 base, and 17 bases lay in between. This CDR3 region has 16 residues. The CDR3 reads CASNPPAGGSGNTIYF. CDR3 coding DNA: TGTGCCAGCAACCCTCCCGCCGGGGGGTCTGGAAACACCATATATTTT.

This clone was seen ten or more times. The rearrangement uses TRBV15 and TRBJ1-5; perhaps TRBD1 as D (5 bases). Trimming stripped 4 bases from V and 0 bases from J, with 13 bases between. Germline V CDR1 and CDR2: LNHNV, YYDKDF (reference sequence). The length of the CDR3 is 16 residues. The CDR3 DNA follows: TGTGCCACCAGCAACGGCGGGGGGTATAGCAATCAGCCCCAGCATTTT. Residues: CATSNGGGYSNQPQHF.

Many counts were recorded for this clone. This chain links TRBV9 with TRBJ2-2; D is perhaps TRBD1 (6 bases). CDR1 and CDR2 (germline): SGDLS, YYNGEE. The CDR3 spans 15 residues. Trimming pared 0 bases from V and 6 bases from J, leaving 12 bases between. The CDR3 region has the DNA TGTGCCAGCAGCGTAGTAGGGGGATTCGCCGGGGAGCTGTTTTTT. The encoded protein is CASSVVGGFAGELFF.

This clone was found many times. The CDR3 nucleotides are TGTGCCAGCAGAGTTCACAGGAACCCGAACACCGGGGAGCTGTTTTTT. As protein: CASRVHRNPNTGELFF. This chain links TRBV7-8 with TRBJ2-2; tentative D call: TRBD1 (5 bases). Germline assignment: CDR1 SGHVS and CDR2 FQNEAQ. This CDR3 has 16 amino acids. The germline V and J ends were trimmed by 6 bases and 0 bases, with 14 bases remaining between them.

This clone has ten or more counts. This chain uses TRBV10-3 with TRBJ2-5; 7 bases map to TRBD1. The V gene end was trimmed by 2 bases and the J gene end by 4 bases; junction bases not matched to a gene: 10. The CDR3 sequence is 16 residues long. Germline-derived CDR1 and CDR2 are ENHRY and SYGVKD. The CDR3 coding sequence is TGTGCCATCAGTGAGGGGAGACAGGGAGAAAGAGAGACCCAGTACTTC. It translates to CAISEGRQGERETQYF.

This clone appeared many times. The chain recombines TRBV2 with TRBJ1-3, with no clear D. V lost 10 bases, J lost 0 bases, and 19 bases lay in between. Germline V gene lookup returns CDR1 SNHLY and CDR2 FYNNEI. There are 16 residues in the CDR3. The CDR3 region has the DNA TGTGCCACCACTAATCGCCAGAGCAGCTCTGGAAACACCATATATTTT. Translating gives CATTNRQSSSGNTIYF.

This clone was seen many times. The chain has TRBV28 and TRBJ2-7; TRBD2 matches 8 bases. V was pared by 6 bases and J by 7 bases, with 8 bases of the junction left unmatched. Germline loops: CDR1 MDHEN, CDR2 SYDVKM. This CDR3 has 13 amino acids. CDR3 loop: CASRKAGVEEQYF. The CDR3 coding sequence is TGTGCCAGCAGAAAAGCGGGAGTTGAAGAGCAGTACTTC.

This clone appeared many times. In DNA form, the CDR3 reads TGTGCCAGTAGTCCTCAGGGGGGAGATAATTCACCCCTCCACTTT. This sequence encodes CASSPQGGDNSPLHF. This sequence joins TRBV19 and TRBJ1-6; TRBD1 aligns across 7 bases. Germline V gives CDR1 LNHDA, CDR2 SQIVND (reference sequence). The ends lost 5 bases at V and 5 bases at J; junction bases unmatched: 6. This CDR3 is built from 15 residues.

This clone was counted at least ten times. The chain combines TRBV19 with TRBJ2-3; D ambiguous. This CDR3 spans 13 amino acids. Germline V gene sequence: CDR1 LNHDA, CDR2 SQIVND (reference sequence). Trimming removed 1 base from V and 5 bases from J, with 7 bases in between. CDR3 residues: CASSIGPRDTQYF. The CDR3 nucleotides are TGTGCCAGTAGTATAGGTCCGCGAGATACGCAGTATTTT.

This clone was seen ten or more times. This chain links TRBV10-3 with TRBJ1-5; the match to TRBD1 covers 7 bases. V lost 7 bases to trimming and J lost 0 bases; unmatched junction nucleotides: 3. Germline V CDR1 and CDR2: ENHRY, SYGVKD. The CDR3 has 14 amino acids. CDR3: CAINTGDSNQPQHF. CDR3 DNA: TGTGCCATCAATACAGGGGATAGCAATCAGCCCCAGCATTTT.